This is a list of T cell receptor beta chains from one sample in a study of identical twins. TCRdb analysed the 5' RACE reads with MiXCR anew, one entry per CDR3 protein. The sample includes 550,000 to 800,000 distinct CDR3 sequences, under 8.5% of them seen just once. The data were also submitted as part of a second study, on yellow fever vaccine responses in identical twins.

The sample comprised PBMCs. The receptors come from a woman under 30 in good health. Both conserved end residues are part of each CDR3. A D gene is named only where the DNA matches it firmly. The listing skips clone size in some rows; elsewhere it reads once, few, many or a size class.

v_gene,abundance,d_gene,j_gene,CDR3nt,CDR3aa
TRBV7-6,once,-,TRBJ2-1,TGTGCCAGCAGCCCAAGGGCTGTCAATGAGCAGTTCTTC,CASSPRAVNEQFF
TRBV15,many,-,TRBJ2-1,TGTGCCACCAGCAGCGCCGAGGGGGGAATATACAATGAGCAGTTCTTC,CATSSAEGGIYNEQFF
TRBV10-3,many,-,TRBJ2-3,TGTGCCATCAGCGTGACCCCCCCCACAGATACGCAGTATTTT,CAISVTPPTDTQYF
TRBV10-3,many,-,TRBJ2-3,TGTGCCATCAGTAATTCTAGGGAAGACACGCAGTATTTT,CAISNSREDTQYF
TRBV5-1,many,-,TRBJ2-2,TGCGCCAGCAGCCCGGACCACACCGGGGAGCTGTTTTTT,CASSPDHTGELFF
TRBV5-1,few,TRBD1,TRBJ1-1,TGCGCCAGCAGTGAGAGGGACACGGTGGGACATTCTCGGGGACAGGGCACTGAAGCTTTCTTT,CASSERDTVGHSRGQGTEAFF
TRBV12-3/TRBV12-4,-,-,TRBJ1-1,TGTGCCAGCAGTTTTGGCCAGGGCAGGACTGAAGCTTTCTTT,CASSFGQGRTEAFF
TRBV4-1,many,TRBD2,TRBJ2-3,TGCGCCAGCAGCCAACTAGCGGCAACTAGCACAGATACGCAGTATTTT,CASSQLAATSTDTQYF
TRBV29-1,few,-,TRBJ1-5,TGCAGCGTTGAATACGCTAGCAATCAGCCCCAGCATTTT,CSVEYASNQPQHF
TRBV2,few,-,TRBJ2-4,TGTGCCAGCAGCGACCAAGGCCGGCTAGCCAAAAACATTCAGTACTTC,CASSDQGRLAKNIQYF
TRBV6-5,-,TRBD2,TRBJ2-3,TGTGCCAGCAGTTACTCGAGAATACTAGCGGGGACCACAGATACGCAGTATTTT,CASSYSRILAGTTDTQYF
TRBV29-1,many,-,TRBJ2-3,TGCAGCGTTGGACCAGGGGTGGCAGATACGCAGTATTTT,CSVGPGVADTQYF
TRBV25-1,-,-,TRBJ2-2,TGTGCCAGCAGTAAATCGGGATCGAACACCGGGGAGCTGTTTTTT,CASSKSGSNTGELFF
TRBV20-1,-,-,TRBJ1-1,TGCAGTGTTAGGACAAGGACGGACACTGAAGCTTTCTTT,CSVRTRTDTEAFF
TRBV12-3/TRBV12-4,many,TRBD2,TRBJ2-3,TGTGCCAGCAGGCTAGCGGGAGTAACAGATACGCAGTATTTT,CASRLAGVTDTQYF
TRBV6-5,many,-,TRBJ1-2,TGTGCCAGCAGTTACAAGTCGGGCTATGGCTACACCTTC,CASSYKSGYGYTF
TRBV11-2,few,-,TRBJ2-1,TGTGCCAGCAGCGGCCCCTCATCCGGGACTCCCTCCACCTTTTACAATGAGCAGTTCTTC,CASSGPSSGTPSTFYNEQFF
TRBV11-2,few,TRBD1,TRBJ2-7,TGTGCCAGCAGCCAACTGAGGGGGCGCGAGGACGAGCAGTACTTC,CASSQLRGREDEQYF
TRBV7-8,-,TRBD1,TRBJ2-2,TGTGCCAGCAGTTCCGGGACAGTAACGAACACCGGGGAGCTGTTTTTT,CASSSGTVTNTGELFF
TRBV24-1,-,-,TRBJ2-1,TGTGCCACCAGTGACCGGACTATCCCCTTCGATGAGCAGTTCTTC,CATSDRTIPFDEQFF
TRBV18,-,-,TRBJ2-4,TGTGCCAGCTCACCACCGGATCCAGGGGTAACCAAAAACATTCAGTACTTC,CASSPPDPGVTKNIQYF
TRBV24-1,-,-,TRBJ2-6,TGTGCCACCAGTGATTCCCGCCCCAGCTCTGGGGCCAACGTCCTGACTTTC,CATSDSRPSSGANVLTF
TRBV6-1,few,-,TRBJ2-3,TGTGCCAGCACCAAAGACGGGACTGATACGCAGTATTTT,CASTKDGTDTQYF
TRBV5-1,many,TRBD2,TRBJ2-1,TGCGCCAGCAGATTCGAAGCGGGATCCCCTTACAATGAGCAGTTCTTC,CASRFEAGSPYNEQFF
TRBV5-1,-,-,TRBJ2-3,TGCGCCAGCAGCTTGGAGGGGGAGAACACAGATACGCAGTATTTT,CASSLEGENTDTQYF
TRBV5-1,many,-,TRBJ2-2,TGCGCCAGCAGCGCACCTTCTCTTCCCTCGACCGGGGAGCTGTTTTTT,CASSAPSLPSTGELFF
TRBV20-1,few,-,TRBJ1-2,TGCAGTGCTAGTTGGTCTAACTATGGCTACACCTTC,CSASWSNYGYTF
TRBV4-2,few,-,TRBJ1-2,TGTGCCAGCAGCCAAGATCCTTCGGGGGCAGATGGCTACACCTTC,CASSQDPSGADGYTF
TRBV5-1,many,-,TRBJ1-1,TGCGCCAGCAGCTTAACACTGAACACTGAAGCTTTCTTT,CASSLTLNTEAFF
TRBV14,many,-,TRBJ2-1,TGTGCCAGCAGCCAACGGTGGGCGCCCTACAATGAGCAGTTCTTC,CASSQRWAPYNEQFF
TRBV12-3/TRBV12-4,many,-,TRBJ1-2,TGTGCCAGCGGGTCGGCAGGGATAATGAATGGCTACACCTTC,CASGSAGIMNGYTF
TRBV7-2,few,-,TRBJ2-5,TGTGCCAGCAGCTTGGTGGGGGGCAGGGAGACCCAGTACTTC,CASSLVGGRETQYF
TRBV28,few,TRBD1,TRBJ2-2,TGTGCCAGCAGTTTAACCGGGACAGGCGGGGAGCTGTTTTTT,CASSLTGTGGELFF
TRBV5-1,few,-,TRBJ1-1,TGCGCCAGCAGCATTGAGATGAACACTGAAGCTTTCTTT,CASSIEMNTEAFF
TRBV2,-,TRBD2,TRBJ2-2,TGTGCCAGCAGTGGGGGAGGGCTAAGAACTACCGGGGAGCTGTTTTTT,CASSGGGLRTTGELFF
TRBV20-1,few,-,TRBJ1-6,TGCAGTGCTATAGCGGGCAGGGTAGTCGTAAATTCACCCCTCCACTTT,CSAIAGRVVVNSPLHF